The subject of this entry is one T cell receptor beta chain. The PCR ran on 60 Vbeta and 13 Jbeta primers. Original data processing: In a later analysis, roughly 11 million of 75 million to 90 million unique beta chains occurred in at least two donors. TCRdb's table, derived via immunoSEQ multiplex PCR, lists solely in-frame clones and lacks some. The DNA was the basis for D and trimming; V, J and clone size are from that table. Of about 160,000 clones in the sample, roughly 80% were seen once. The data belong to a study of cytomegalovirus exposure and HLA in healthy donors. This CDR3 is built from 16 residues. Germline CDR1 reads SGHDN; CDR2 reads FVKESK. Trimming at V came to 2 bases and at J to 7 bases, leaving 9 bases not matched to a gene.

This clonotype was obtained from a man between 18 and 35 years old in good health and CMV-seronegative. The V gene is TRBV14, the J gene TRBJ2-3; TRBD2 matches 10 bases. Material for sequencing was PBMCs. CDR3 in amino acids: CASSQLSGRAVNTQYF. The CDR3 DNA follows: TGTGCCAGCAGCCAACTCAGCGGGAGGGCCGTAAATACGCAGTATTTT.